This T cell receptor (beta chain) derives from a study of beta chain features in type 1 diabetes. Study details: In all, approximately 100,000,000 sorted cells from all samples were analyzed.

The study reverse transcribed the entire isolated RNA, so it sequenced expressed TCRB transcripts. Profiling relied on immunoSEQ multiplex PCR, and the TCRdb table lists in-frame clones only, not all of them. The sample holds roughly 450,000 clones; approximately 10% are singletons and the top ten take over 0.035%. Blood was collected once per donor into heparin, averaging about 100 mL. All sorted populations exceeded 95% purity. Regarding the study as a whole: Patients showed naive, central memory and Treg TCRB repertoires that appeared more similar than those of healthy donors.

This clone was seen more than once but under ten times. Antigen: not known. This CDR3 has 13 amino acids. The V end was cut by 4 bases, the J end by 5 bases, with 8 bases between. Germline loops: CDR1 MDHEN, CDR2 SYDVKM. The sequencing sample was made of naive CD4+ T cells from blood. The V call is TRBV28, the J call TRBJ2-2; no reliable D call. The clonotype comes from a woman under 30 in good health. In DNA, the CDR3 is TGTGCCAGCAGTTCGAGTCCGACCGGGGAGCTGTTTTTT. This translates into CASSSSPTGELFF.